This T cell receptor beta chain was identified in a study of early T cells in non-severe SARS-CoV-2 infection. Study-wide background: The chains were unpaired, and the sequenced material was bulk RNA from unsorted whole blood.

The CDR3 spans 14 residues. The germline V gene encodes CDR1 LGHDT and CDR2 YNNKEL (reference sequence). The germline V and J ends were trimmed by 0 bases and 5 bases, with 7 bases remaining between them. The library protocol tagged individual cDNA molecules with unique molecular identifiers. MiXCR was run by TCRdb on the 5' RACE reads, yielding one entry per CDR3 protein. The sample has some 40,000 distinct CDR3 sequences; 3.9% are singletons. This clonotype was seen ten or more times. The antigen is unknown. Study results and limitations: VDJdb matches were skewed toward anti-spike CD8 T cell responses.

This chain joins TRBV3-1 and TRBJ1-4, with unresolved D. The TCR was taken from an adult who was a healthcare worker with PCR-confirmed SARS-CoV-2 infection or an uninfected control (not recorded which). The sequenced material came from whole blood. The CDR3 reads CASSQEAENEKLFF. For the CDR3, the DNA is TGTGCCAGCAGCCAAGAGGCCGAGAATGAAAAACTGTTTTTT.